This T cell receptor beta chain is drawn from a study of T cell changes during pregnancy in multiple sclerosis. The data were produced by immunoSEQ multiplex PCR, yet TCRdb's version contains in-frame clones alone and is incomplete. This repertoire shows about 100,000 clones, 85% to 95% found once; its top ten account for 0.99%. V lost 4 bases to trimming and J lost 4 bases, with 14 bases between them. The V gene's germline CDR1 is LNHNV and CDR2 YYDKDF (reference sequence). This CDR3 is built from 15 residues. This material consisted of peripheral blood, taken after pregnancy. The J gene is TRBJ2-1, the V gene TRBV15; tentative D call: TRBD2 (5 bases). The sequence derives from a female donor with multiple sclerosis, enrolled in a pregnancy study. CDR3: CATSIVAGPYNEQFF. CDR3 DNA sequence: TGTGCCACCAGCATCGTGGCGGGTCCGTACAATGAGCAGTTCTTC.